Listed here are 18 T cell receptor beta chains from one sample, sequenced in a study of blood T cell repertoires in COVID-19. Measured with immunoSEQ multiplex PCR; TCRdb has only the in-frame clones, and not every one. The sample records almost 200,000 clones, 89% being singletons. What was sequenced was PBMCs or T cells enriched from blood (not recorded which). The origin of the receptors is a young woman who had recovered from COVID-19.

The CDR3 DNA sequence: TGTGCCAGCAGCGTAGTTGGCATAGGGGGTACAGATACGCAGTATTTT. Protein: CASSVVGIGGTDTQYF. The chain combines TRBV9 with TRBJ2-3, with a tentative D call TRBD1 (6 bases). The CDR3 spans 16 residues. The germline V gene encodes CDR1 SGDLS and CDR2 YYNGEE. V was trimmed by 0 bases and J by 3 bases, leaving 14 bases between them.

This chain joins TRBV5-4 and TRBJ2-2, with 8 positions matching TRBD2. The CDR3 sequence is 14 residues long. V shed 4 bases and J 4 bases; nucleotides not matched to a gene: 3. Germline V gene data show CDR1 as SGHNT and CDR2 as YYREEE (reference sequence). CDR3 loop: CASSPSGGTGELFF. As DNA, the CDR3 is TGTGCCAGCAGCCCGAGCGGGGGCACCGGGGAGCTGTTTTTT.

On this clone: One end of the junction is discordant with germline, which a read error may explain. In the same sample, other DNA sequences code for this CDR3. The chain recombines TRBV5-4 with TRBJ1-3, with 7 bases lining up with TRBD1. This CDR3 contains 15 residues. From germline, CDR1 is SGHNT and CDR2 YYREEE (reference sequence). As DNA, the CDR3 is TGTGCCAGTAGCTTGGACAGGAGCTCTGGAAACACCATATATTTT. It translates to CASSLDRSSGNTIYF.

This clone was picked up one time. The chain is built from TRBV20-1 and TRBJ2-3, with a weak D call TRBD2 (7 bases). Trimming took off 6 bases at V and 3 bases at J, with 16 bases between the two ends. The CDR3 has 14 residues. Per germline, CDR1 DFQATT and CDR2 SNEGSKA (reference sequence). The CDR3 bases are TGCAGTGCCAGTTTCGGGGGGCGGACAGATACGCAGTATTTT. This translates into CSASFGGRTDTQYF.

In nucleotides, the CDR3 is TGTGCCACCAGTGATTTTGGCGGGGCCCCTTCCAACGAGCAGTTCTTC. Protein: CATSDFGGAPSNEQFF. V gene TRBV24-1 combines with J gene TRBJ2-1; perhaps TRBD2 as D (6 bases). The CDR3 has 16 residues. V lost 1 base and J 10 bases, leaving 19 bases between the germline ends. From germline, CDR1 is KGHDR and CDR2 SFDVKD.

This clone was recorded once. This rearrangement joins TRBV27 to TRBJ2-7, with 7 bases identical to TRBD2. Germline assignment: CDR1 MNHEY and CDR2 SMNVEV (reference sequence). This CDR3 region has 16 residues. Trimming cost V 3 bases and J 3 bases; bases outside gene matches: 11. The CDR3 nucleotides are TGTGCCAGCAGTTTGGGACTTGGCGGGGGAGTCTACGAGCAGTACTTC. Its translation: CASSLGLGGGVYEQYF.

The rearrangement links TRBV11-2 to TRBJ1-6, with D perhaps matching TRBD1 (6 bases). V was clipped by 5 bases and J by 8 bases, with 13 bases between them. CDR1 is SGHAT, CDR2 FQNNGV, per germline. This CDR3 contains 14 residues. The CDR3 protein is CASSLQGWDSPLHF. Here the CDR3 DNA reads TGTGCCAGCAGCCTTCAGGGGTGGGATTCACCCCTCCACTTT.

The chain has TRBV3-1 (or the pseudogene TRBV3-2) and TRBJ2-7, with a possible D match to TRBD1 (6 bases). Per germline, CDR1 LGHDT and CDR2 YNNKEL (reference sequence). Trimming removed 2 bases from V and 12 bases from J, with 14 bases in between. The CDR3 is 12 amino acids. As DNA, the CDR3 is TGTGCCAGCAGCCAAACGAGGGGGACCCCGTACTTC. This translates into CASSQTRGTPYF.

The chain couples TRBV18 to TRBJ2-7, with D maybe TRBD1 (5 bases). The V end lost 3 bases, the J end lost 2 bases, and 17 bases lay between the germline ends. The CDR3 runs to 16 residues. The germline CDR1 and CDR2 sequences are KGHSH and LQKENI. CDR3 nucleotides: TGTGCCAGCTCACCCTTGCCAGGGAAAGCAACCTACGAGCAGTACTTC. This gives the protein CASSPLPGKATYEQYF.

The rearrangement links TRBV6-5 to TRBJ1-1; D unclear. The V gene's germline CDR1 is MNHEY and CDR2 SVGAGI. The CDR3 is 13 residues long. With 7 bases removed from V and 6 bases from J, the gap between germline ends came to 15 bases. CDR3 residues: CASKESVSPEAFF. The CDR3 nucleotides are TGTGCCAGCAAAGAATCGGTGTCACCTGAAGCTTTCTTT.

The chain couples TRBV5-1 to TRBJ2-3; possible D gene TRBD2, 6 bases. The CDR3 totals 14 residues. Trimming removed 2 bases from V and 6 bases from J, with 13 bases in between. Germline V gives CDR1 SGHRS, CDR2 YFSETQ. CDR3 in amino acids: CASSFPGVFDTQYF. CDR3 DNA: TGCGCCAGCAGCTTCCCGGGGGTCTTTGATACGCAGTATTTT. The whole variable domain, filled in from reference TRBV5-1 and TRBJ2-3, reads KAGVTQTPRYLIKTRGQQVTLSCSPISGHRSVSWYQQTPGQGLQFLFEYFSETQRNKGNFPGRFSGRQFSNSRSEMNVSTLELGDSALYLCASSFPGVFDTQYFGPGTRLTVL.

The J gene is TRBJ1-6, the V gene TRBV9; D may be TRBD1 (5 bases). Trimming left V 3 bases short and J 7 bases short, with 11 bases between. From germline, CDR1 is SGDLS and CDR2 YYNGEE. The length of the CDR3 is 14 residues. The CDR3 nucleotides are TGTGCCAGCAGCGCACAGGTTAGCAATTCACCCCTCCACTTT. Translation gives CASSAQVSNSPLHF. Using reference TRBV9 and TRBJ1-6 for the parts outside the CDR3, the full variable domain is DSGVTQTPKHLITATGQRVTLRCSPRSGDLSVYWYQQSLDQGLQFLIQYYNGEERAKGNILERFSAQQFPDLHSELNLSSLELGDSALYFCASSAQVSNSPLHFGNGTRLTVT.

This clone has only one observation. This chain links TRBV15 with TRBJ1-3, with D unresolved. V was trimmed by 5 bases and J by 0 bases, leaving 8 bases between them. The CDR3 is 14 amino acids. Germline CDR1 and CDR2: LNHNV and YYDKDF (reference sequence). The CDR3 reads CATSATDSGNTIYF. CDR3 nucleotide sequence: TGTGCCACCAGCGCAACTGACTCTGGAAACACCATATATTTT.

The chain uses TRBV7-9 and TRBJ2-7, with 8 positions matching TRBD1. CDR1 is SEHNR, CDR2 FQNEAQ, per germline (reference sequence). The junction had 13 bases not matched to a gene; V was cut back by 1 base and J by 5 bases. CDR3 size: 17 residues. The DNA for the CDR3 is TGTGCCAGCAGCTTAGGTTGGTTCAGGGGGCGAACTGACGAGCAGTACTTC. Its protein is CASSLGWFRGRTDEQYF.

This clone was detected once. This chain links TRBV6-5 with TRBJ1-3; the D gene is possibly TRBD1 (6 bases). Germline assignment: CDR1 MNHEY and CDR2 SVGAGI. The CDR3 runs 15 residues. The V and J ends lost 6 bases and 0 bases respectively, with 12 bases between them. This CDR3 is CASRLQGSSGNTIYF. In DNA, the CDR3 is TGTGCCAGCAGGCTTCAGGGGAGCTCTGGAAACACCATATATTTT.

The chain links TRBV29-1 to TRBJ2-3; D may be TRBD2 (6 bases). The germline gives CDR1 SQVTM, CDR2 ANQGSEA. V was clipped by 7 bases and J by 4 bases, with 15 bases between them. CDR3 length: 13 residues. The CDR3 sequence is CSGGVLVADTQYF. CDR3 sequence (DNA): TGCAGCGGGGGGGTACTAGTTGCAGATACGCAGTATTTT.

This chain joins TRBV19 and TRBJ1-5; possible D gene TRBD1, 6 bases. V lost 0 bases, J lost 4 bases, and 7 bases lay in between. The CDR3 consists of 14 residues. Germline V gene sequence: CDR1 LNHDA, CDR2 SQIVND (reference sequence). CDR3 sequence: CASSIDQGNQPQHF. CDR3 in DNA: TGTGCCAGTAGTATAGATCAGGGGAATCAGCCCCAGCATTTT. The full variable domain, in which reference TRBV19 and TRBJ1-5 provide the parts outside the CDR3, is DGGITQSPKYLFRKEGQNVTLSCEQNLNHDAMYWYRQDPGQGLRLIYYSQIVNDFQKGDIAEGYSVSREKKESFPLTVTSAQKNPTAFYLCASSIDQGNQPQHFGDGTRLSIL.

V gene TRBV4-1 combines with J gene TRBJ2-3; the D gene is possibly TRBD2 (6 bases). Deletions cut 5 bases from V and 9 bases from J, with 15 bases between. CDR3 length equals 13 residues. Germline V lookup: CDR1 MGHRA, CDR2 YSYEKL. The chain's CDR3 is CASSGDGGMTQYF. DNA for the CDR3: TGCGCCAGCAGCGGAGACGGGGGAATGACGCAGTATTTT.